This T cell receptor beta chain came from a study of brain T cells in children with intractable seizures. The table came from immunoSEQ multiplex PCR; TCRdb's copy has only in-frame clones and leaves some out. The top ten clones hold under 4.5% of a sample with around 100,000 clones, around 94% of them seen once. The trim removed 1 base at V and 5 bases at J, leaving 9 bases unmatched. Germline V CDR1 and CDR2: MDHEN, SYDVKM. The CDR3 has 16 amino acids. The chain employs TRBV28 and TRBJ2-7; TRBD2 agrees at 9 bases. The input for sequencing was peripheral blood, taken at surgery. The TCR originated in a boy under three years old with hemimegalencephaly and intractable seizures. CDR3 bases: TGTGCCAGCAGTTTATTGCAGCGGGAGGCCCAGAACGAGCAGTACTTC. This gives the protein CASSLLQREAQNEQYF.